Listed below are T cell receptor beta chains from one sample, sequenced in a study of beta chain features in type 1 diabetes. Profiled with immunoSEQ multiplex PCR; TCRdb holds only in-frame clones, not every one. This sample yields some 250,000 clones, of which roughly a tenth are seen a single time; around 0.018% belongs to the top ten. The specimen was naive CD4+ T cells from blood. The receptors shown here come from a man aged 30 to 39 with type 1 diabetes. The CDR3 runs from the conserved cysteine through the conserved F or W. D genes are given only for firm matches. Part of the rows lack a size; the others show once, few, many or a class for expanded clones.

cdr3_nt: TGTGCCAGCAGTTTGAGGTCCGGGGACACTGAAGCTTTCTTT
cdr3_aa: CASSLRSGDTEAFF
clone_size: few
cdr3_length: 14
d_call: .
v_call: TRBV13
j_call: TRBJ1-1

cdr3_nt: TGTGCCTGGAGTGATCGAGGCTCCTACAATGAGCAGTTCTTC
cdr3_aa: CAWSDRGSYNEQFF
clone_size: .
cdr3_length: 14
d_call: .
v_call: TRBV30
j_call: TRBJ2-1

cdr3_nt: TGTGCCAGCAGTCCCCTAGTGGGAGAGACCCAGTACTTC
cdr3_aa: CASSPLVGETQYF
clone_size: few
cdr3_length: 13
d_call: .
v_call: TRBV7-2
j_call: TRBJ2-5

cdr3_nt: TGCAGCGCCTCCGGGGGGGTTTACAATGAGCAGTTCTTC
cdr3_aa: CSASGGVYNEQFF
clone_size: .
cdr3_length: 13
d_call: TRBD2
v_call: TRBV29-1
j_call: TRBJ2-1

cdr3_nt: TGTGCCAGCAGTGAATTGGGACAGGGATACAATGAGCAGTTCTTC
cdr3_aa: CASSELGQGYNEQFF
clone_size: few
cdr3_length: 15
d_call: TRBD1
v_call: TRBV6-1
j_call: TRBJ2-1

cdr3_nt: TGCAGCGTTGAAGGAGGGGGACACCCATCCACCGGGGAGCTGTTTTTT
cdr3_aa: CSVEGGGHPSTGELFF
clone_size: .
cdr3_length: 16
d_call: .
v_call: TRBV29-1
j_call: TRBJ2-2

cdr3_nt: TGTGCCAGCAGCGGACTTCTAGCGGGGCCAAACAATGAGCAGTTCTTC
cdr3_aa: CASSGLLAGPNNEQFF
clone_size: .
cdr3_length: 16
d_call: TRBD2
v_call: TRBV9
j_call: TRBJ2-1

cdr3_nt: TGTGCCAGCAGCTTAAGGACAGGGTTGAACACTGAAGCTTTCTTT
cdr3_aa: CASSLRTGLNTEAFF
clone_size: .
cdr3_length: 15
d_call: TRBD1
v_call: TRBV7-6
j_call: TRBJ1-1

cdr3_nt: TGTGCCAGCAGCTTGTTTGGGACTAGCTGGAATGAGCAGTTCTTC
cdr3_aa: CASSLFGTSWNEQFF
clone_size: few
cdr3_length: 15
d_call: TRBD2
v_call: TRBV5-4
j_call: TRBJ2-1

cdr3_nt: TGTGCCAGCAGCACCAAACTAGATCGGGATACGCAGTATTTT
cdr3_aa: CASSTKLDRDTQYF
clone_size: few
cdr3_length: 14
d_call: .
v_call: TRBV5-4
j_call: TRBJ2-3

cdr3_nt: TGCGCCAGCAGCGAGGACAGTAACTATGGCTACACCTTC
cdr3_aa: CASSEDSNYGYTF
clone_size: .
cdr3_length: 13
d_call: .
v_call: TRBV5-1
j_call: TRBJ1-2

cdr3_nt: TGTGCCAGCAGTGAGGCAGGTCGAGCCAATGAGCAGTTCTTC
cdr3_aa: CASSEAGRANEQFF
clone_size: few
cdr3_length: 14
d_call: .
v_call: TRBV25-1
j_call: TRBJ2-1

cdr3_nt: TGTGCCAGCAGCACAGCCGCTACCTACGAGCAGTACTTC
cdr3_aa: CASSTAATYEQYF
clone_size: .
cdr3_length: 13
d_call: .
v_call: TRBV5-4
j_call: TRBJ2-7

cdr3_nt: TGCGCCAGCAGCTCGACGACAGGGTTTGTTGGCTACACCTTC
cdr3_aa: CASSSTTGFVGYTF
clone_size: .
cdr3_length: 14
d_call: TRBD1
v_call: TRBV5-1
j_call: TRBJ1-2

cdr3_nt: TGTGCCAGCAGTCCATGGGACACTAATCAGCCCCAGCATTTT
cdr3_aa: CASSPWDTNQPQHF
clone_size: .
cdr3_length: 14
d_call: .
v_call: TRBV2
j_call: TRBJ1-5

cdr3_nt: TGTGCCAGCAGCTTGGATACTAGCGGATACAATGAGCAGTTCTTC
cdr3_aa: CASSLDTSGYNEQFF
clone_size: few
cdr3_length: 15
d_call: TRBD2
v_call: TRBV5-4
j_call: TRBJ2-1

cdr3_nt: TGTGCCAGCAGTTTCAGGGAATACTATGGCTACACCTTC
cdr3_aa: CASSFREYYGYTF
clone_size: .
cdr3_length: 13
d_call: .
v_call: TRBV28
j_call: TRBJ1-2

cdr3_nt: TGTGCCAGCAGCCCCGGGGGAGCGGGGGACTACGAGCAGTACTTC
cdr3_aa: CASSPGGAGDYEQYF
clone_size: .
cdr3_length: 15
d_call: TRBD2
v_call: TRBV7-3
j_call: TRBJ2-7

cdr3_nt: TGTGCCAGTAGTACGGGGAGACAAGAGACCCAGTACTTC
cdr3_aa: CASSTGRQETQYF
clone_size: few
cdr3_length: 13
d_call: .
v_call: TRBV19
j_call: TRBJ2-5

cdr3_nt: TGTGCCAGCAGCCCCCAGATACAAGAGACCCAGTACTTC
cdr3_aa: CASSPQIQETQYF
clone_size: .
cdr3_length: 13
d_call: .
v_call: TRBV6-6
j_call: TRBJ2-5

cdr3_nt: TGTGCCAGCAGCGCCGATCCGGGACAATATGGCTACACCTTC
cdr3_aa: CASSADPGQYGYTF
clone_size: .
cdr3_length: 14
d_call: .
v_call: TRBV7-2
j_call: TRBJ1-2

cdr3_nt: TGTGCCAGCAGCGCGATAGCGGGGGGGCGCCAAGAGACCCAGTACTTC
cdr3_aa: CASSAIAGGRQETQYF
clone_size: few
cdr3_length: 16
d_call: TRBD2
v_call: TRBV7-9
j_call: TRBJ2-5

cdr3_nt: TGTGCCAGCAGCTTTTCTAGCGGACAGCAGTATTTT
cdr3_aa: CASSFSSGQQYF
clone_size: .
cdr3_length: 12
d_call: TRBD2
v_call: TRBV13
j_call: TRBJ2-3

cdr3_nt: TGTGCCAGCAGCTTAAAGGGGGTGGGAGAGACCCAGTACTTC
cdr3_aa: CASSLKGVGETQYF
clone_size: few
cdr3_length: 14
d_call: .
v_call: TRBV7-3
j_call: TRBJ2-5

cdr3_nt: TGTGCCAGCAGCTTGACAGGGGTTCAGCCCCAGCATTTT
cdr3_aa: CASSLTGVQPQHF
clone_size: .
cdr3_length: 13
d_call: TRBD1
v_call: TRBV7-8
j_call: TRBJ1-5

cdr3_nt: TGCAGCGTCCTAGGGGCCCACACGACAACTAATGAAAAACTGTTTTTT
cdr3_aa: CSVLGAHTTTNEKLFF
clone_size: few
cdr3_length: 16
d_call: .
v_call: TRBV29-1
j_call: TRBJ1-4

cdr3_nt: TGTGCCAGCAACCCGACAGGGAGAAATCAGCCCCAGCATTTT
cdr3_aa: CASNPTGRNQPQHF
clone_size: few
cdr3_length: 14
d_call: TRBD1
v_call: TRBV2
j_call: TRBJ1-5

cdr3_nt: TGTGCCAGCAGCCCTCTCGGGGCGAACACCGGGGAGCTGTTTTTT
cdr3_aa: CASSPLGANTGELFF
clone_size: few
cdr3_length: 15
d_call: .
v_call: TRBV7-6
j_call: TRBJ2-2

cdr3_nt: TGCGCCAGCACCCGCGGAGGGACCGAGACCCAGTACTTC
cdr3_aa: CASTRGGTETQYF
clone_size: .
cdr3_length: 13
d_call: .
v_call: TRBV5-1
j_call: TRBJ2-5

cdr3_nt: TGTGCCAGCAGCTTGACGGTTAGCACAGATACGCAGTATTTT
cdr3_aa: CASSLTVSTDTQYF
clone_size: .
cdr3_length: 14
d_call: .
v_call: TRBV5-4
j_call: TRBJ2-3

cdr3_nt: TGTGCCAGCAGCGGATCCGGGGTCGGCTACACCTTC
cdr3_aa: CASSGSGVGYTF
clone_size: .
cdr3_length: 12
d_call: .
v_call: TRBV9
j_call: TRBJ1-2

cdr3_nt: TGCGCCAGCAGCTTGGCCGAGGTGTACAATGAGCAGTTCTTC
cdr3_aa: CASSLAEVYNEQFF
clone_size: .
cdr3_length: 14
d_call: .
v_call: TRBV5-1
j_call: TRBJ2-1

cdr3_nt: TGTGCCAGCAGTAGGACATCGGCTGAGCAGTTCTTC
cdr3_aa: CASSRTSAEQFF
clone_size: few
cdr3_length: 12
d_call: .
v_call: TRBV5-4
j_call: TRBJ2-1

cdr3_nt: TGTGCCAGCAGCCGCGCGGGGGCCGAGCAGTACTTC
cdr3_aa: CASSRAGAEQYF
clone_size: few
cdr3_length: 12
d_call: .
v_call: TRBV14
j_call: TRBJ2-7

cdr3_nt: TGCGCCAGCAGCTCCGGACGGGGTGACGAAAAACTGTTTTTT
cdr3_aa: CASSSGRGDEKLFF
clone_size: .
cdr3_length: 14
d_call: .
v_call: TRBV5-1
j_call: TRBJ1-4

cdr3_nt: TGCGCCAGCAGCCAAATTGCCGGGGCCAAAAACATTCAGTACTTC
cdr3_aa: CASSQIAGAKNIQYF
clone_size: few
cdr3_length: 15
d_call: .
v_call: TRBV4-3
j_call: TRBJ2-4

cdr3_nt: TGTGCCAGCCGACAGGTGGGCTACCTAGGCTACGAGCAGTACTTC
cdr3_aa: CASRQVGYLGYEQYF
clone_size: .
cdr3_length: 15
d_call: .
v_call: TRBV28
j_call: TRBJ2-7

cdr3_nt: TGTGCCTGGAGTACTAGGGCCTACAATGAGCAGTTCTTC
cdr3_aa: CAWSTRAYNEQFF
clone_size: few
cdr3_length: 13
d_call: .
v_call: TRBV30
j_call: TRBJ2-1

cdr3_nt: TGTGCCAGCTCACCCGGGACAAGCAATCAGCCCCAGCATTTT
cdr3_aa: CASSPGTSNQPQHF
clone_size: few
cdr3_length: 14
d_call: .
v_call: TRBV18
j_call: TRBJ1-5